The 21 T cell receptor beta chains below all came from one sample that was sequenced in a study of Graves' ophthalmopathy and Graves' hyperthyroidism. For repertoire sequencing, the TCR beta CDR3 regions were amplified from RNA transcripts. In the first round, RT-PCR was carried out with HTBI primers, and a multiplex PCR formed the second round. TCRdb re-called the multiplex PCR reads with MiXCR, one entry per CDR3 protein. The sample consists of hundreds of thousands of distinct CDR3 sequences, about 41% of them appearing once. The sequencing sample was made of peripheral blood. These receptors originate from an adult man with Graves' ophthalmopathy.

A remark on this clonotype: Possible read error: a much larger clone is one base away. This chain connects TRBV25-1 to TRBJ2-7; 9 nucleotides match TRBD1. CDR3 size: 15 residues. CDR1 MGHDK and CDR2 SYGVNS come from the germline V gene. CDR3 DNA: TGCGCCAGCAGCCTTGGACAGGGGAACTCCTACGAGCAGCACTTC. This codes for CASSLGQGNSYEQHF.

The table lists this clonotype with a few counts. The rearrangement uses TRBV19 and TRBJ1-4, with 7 bases that match TRBD1. The CDR3 length is 14 residues. J gave up 8 bases and V 2 bases, and 5 bases lay outside the gene matches. Germline CDR1 and CDR2: LNHDA and SQIVND (reference sequence). CDR3 coding DNA: TGTGCCAGTAGTATAAGACAGGGAGGGGAAAAACTGTTTTTT. Translation: CASSIRQGGEKLFF.

This clonotype was picked up many times. The chain combines TRBV7-9 with TRBJ1-2; D is ambiguous. Deletions cut 1 base from V and 3 bases from J, with 9 bases between. Germline lookup yields CDR1 SEHNR and CDR2 FQNEAQ (reference sequence). CDR3 size: 14 residues. CDR3 region: CASSLEREDYGYTF. DNA of the CDR3: TGTGCCAGCAGCTTAGAGCGTGAGGACTATGGCTACACCTTC. Filled out from reference TRBV7-9 and TRBJ1-2, the complete variable domain reads DTGVSQNPRHKITKRGQNVTFRCDPISEHNRLYWYRQTLGQGPEFLTYFQNEAQLEKSRLLSDRFSAERPKGSFSTLEIQRTEQGDSAMYLCASSLEREDYGYTFGSGTRLTVV.

This clonotype was seen a few times. This chain uses TRBV20-1 with TRBJ2-5; TRBD2 aligns across 7 bases. Germline values: CDR1 DFQATT, CDR2 SNEGSKA (reference sequence). CDR3 size: 17 residues. With V trimmed by 6 bases and J by 0 bases, 16 bases remained unmatched. CDR3 DNA sequence: TGCAGTGCGAACCGACTAGCCAGGGAGATGTACCAAGAGACCCAGTACTTC. Amino acids: CSANRLAREMYQETQYF.

This clonotype was recorded at least ten times. Its ends do not fully match the called genes, so a read error is possible. This rearrangement joins TRBV2 to TRBJ1-1, with D perhaps matching TRBD1 (6 bases). The germline gives CDR1 SNHLY, CDR2 FYNNEI. This CDR3 is built from 15 residues. The CDR3 spells CVSSDWGRVNTEAFF. In nucleotides, the CDR3 is TGTGTCAGCAGTGATTGGGGGCGCGTGAACACTGAAGCTTTCTTT.

In its sample, this clonotype was seen a few times. In DNA form, the CDR3 reads TGTGCCAGCAGCTTTGGACTAGCGGAGCAGTACTTC. It is translated as CASSFGLAEQYF. This chain joins TRBV7-2 and TRBJ2-7, with 9 positions matching TRBD2. CDR1 is SGHTA, CDR2 FQGNSA, per germline. V shed 3 bases, J shed 7 bases, and the junction held 1 base outside the gene matches. This CDR3 is built from 12 residues.

A note on this clonotype: The conserved phenylalanine or tryptophan is not found at the CDR3 terminus, so this likely reflects a read error. This chain joins TRBV10-3 and TRBJ2-6, with 8 nucleotides matching TRBD1. This CDR3 has 14 amino acids. The germline V gene encodes CDR1 ENHRY and CDR2 SYGVKD. As DNA, the CDR3 is TGTACCATCACACAGGGGGCTGGGGCCAACGTCCTGACTCTC. Translation: CTITQGAGANVLTL.

The rearrangement links TRBV9 to TRBJ2-1; TRBD2 aligns across 9 bases. V dropped 5 bases and J dropped 9; count of bases not matched to a gene: 12. The CDR3 runs to 15 residues. CDR1 is SGDLS and CDR2 is YYNGEE in the germline V gene. The CDR3 nucleotides read TGTGCCAGCAGTGATGCCGGGACTAGCTTCGGTGAGCAGTTCTTC. This sequence encodes CASSDAGTSFGEQFF.

Concerning this clonotype itself: This CDR3 fails to terminate in the conserved phenylalanine or tryptophan, so it likely reflects a read error. This rearrangement joins TRBV29-1 to TRBJ1-4; no clear D. The V and J ends lost 2 bases and 11 bases respectively, with 0 bases between them. This CDR3 contains 8 residues. In germline, CDR1 is SQVTM, CDR2 ANQGSEA. DNA of the CDR3: TGCAGCGTTGAAAAACTGTTTTTA. Residues: CSVEKLFL.

The chain joins TRBV29-1 to TRBJ2-3; D is possibly TRBD1 or TRBD2 (5 bases each). CDR3 length: 14 amino acids. V dropped 7 bases and J dropped 0 bases, with 14 bases sitting between them. The germline V gene encodes CDR1 SQVTM and CDR2 ANQGSEA. In DNA, the CDR3 is TGCAGCGCCCTGACAGCGGAAAGCACAGATACGCAGTATTTT. Amino acids: CSALTAESTDTQYF.

As for this clonotype: A read error may explain this, as a much larger clone is one base away. The chain joins TRBV14 to TRBJ2-7; D is possibly TRBD1 (6 bases). V was pared by 0 bases and J by 3 bases, with 12 bases between. The CDR3 is 15 residues long. Germline V gene data show CDR1 as SGHDN and CDR2 as FVKESK. The CDR3 loop is CASSQEGRGVYEQYV. CDR3 nucleotide sequence: TGTGCCAGCAGCCAAGAAGGCAGGGGCGTCTACGAGCAGTACGTC.

CDR3 region: CASSPQGGENTEAFF. The CDR3 region has the DNA TGTGCCAGCAGCCCACAGGGGGGGGAGAACACTGAAGCTTTCTTT. The chain carries TRBV7-8 and TRBJ1-1, with 8 bases identical to TRBD1. The V and J ends lost 5 bases and 1 base, in that order; junction bases with no gene match: 6. CDR3 size: 15 residues. Looked up from germline, CDR1 is SGHVS and CDR2 is FQNEAQ.

Ten or more counts support this clonotype. The chain combines TRBV20-1 with TRBJ1-1; D may be TRBD1 (5 bases). CDR1 DFQATT and CDR2 SNEGSKA come from the germline V gene (reference sequence). V gave up 1 base and J gave up 7 bases, with 13 bases separating them. The CDR3 spans 13 residues. In nucleotides, the CDR3 is TGCAGTGCTAGAGGTCAGGGTACGTATGAAGCTTTCTTT. It yields the protein CSARGQGTYEAFF.

Comments on this clonotype: Given a much more abundant clone one base away, this may be a read error. The genes are TRBV24-1 and TRBJ2-7; D remains ambiguous. CDR1 is KGHDR and CDR2 is SFDVKD in the germline V gene. This CDR3 contains 16 residues. The CDR3: CAASAPVRVQTYEQYF. The CDR3 DNA reads TGTGCCGCCAGTGCCCCTGTAAGGGTTCAAACCTACGAGCAGTACTTC.

This clonotype was observed at least ten times. This rearrangement joins TRBV4-2 to TRBJ2-5; 9 bases fit TRBD1. CDR1 is LGHNA and CDR2 is YNFKEQ in the germline V gene. The CDR3 runs to 15 residues. Trimming took 0 bases from V and 4 from J; bases not matched to a gene: 3. The CDR3 DNA reads TGTGCCAGCAGCCAAGAGACAGGGGGTAGAGAGACCCAGTACTTC. This translates into CASSQETGGRETQYF.

This chain joins TRBV9 and TRBJ2-5, with D possibly matching TRBD2 (6 bases). Germline lookup yields CDR1 SGDLS and CDR2 YYNGEE. Trimming left V 3 bases short and J 4 bases short, with 10 bases between. The length of the CDR3 is 13 residues. CDR3 DNA sequence: TGTGCCAGCAGCGCAGGTAGCGGAGAGACCCAGTACTTC. Translation: CASSAGSGETQYF.

This clonotype has ten or more counts. The rearrangement uses TRBV9 and TRBJ2-5; D remains ambiguous. The CDR3 length is 14 residues. V shed 0 bases and J shed 2 bases, with 8 bases lying between them. CDR1 and CDR2 (germline): SGDLS, YYNGEE. The CDR3, as DNA: TGTGCCAGCAGCGTAGGAGGTCAGCAAGAGACCCAGTACTTC. Amino acids: CASSVGGQQETQYF.

The count of this clonotype is one. The chain has TRBV4-1 and TRBJ1-4; 7 bases fit TRBD1. The last part of the DNA fits TRBJ2-2 better; the J call may be wrong. The CDR3 has 14 amino acids. Germline-derived CDR1 and CDR2 are MGHRA and YSYEKL. The CDR3 loop reads CASSQPQGTGELFF. The CDR3 DNA sequence: TGCGCCAGCAGCCAACCACAGGGGACCGGGGAGCTGTTTTTT.

The rearrangement joins TRBV20-1 to TRBJ2-5, with 7 positions matching TRBD1. The CDR3 sequence is 14 residues long. Germline trimming cut 3 bases from V and 5 bases from J; bases unmatched to any gene: 9. Germline V gene data show CDR1 as DFQATT and CDR2 as SNEGSKA (reference sequence). The CDR3 DNA sequence: TGCAGTGCTAGCCCGACAGGGCCCAAGGAGACCCAGTACTTC. It yields the protein CSASPTGPKETQYF.

V is TRBV10-3 and J is TRBJ1-2, with a possible D match to TRBD1 (5 bases). This CDR3 contains 13 residues. V was cut by 0 bases and J by 12 bases, with 14 bases left in between. CDR1 is ENHRY, CDR2 SYGVKD, per germline. This CDR3 is CAISESQGTGNTF. DNA of the CDR3: TGTGCCATCAGTGAGTCACAAGGGACTGGAAACACCTTC.

This chain uses TRBV29-1 with TRBJ1-1; possible D gene TRBD1, 6 bases. CDR1 SQVTM and CDR2 ANQGSEA come from the germline V gene. Trimming stripped 6 bases from V and 3 bases from J, with 14 bases between. The CDR3 contains 13 residues. The CDR3 here is CSVRGGVDTEAFF. As DNA, the CDR3 is TGCAGCGTCAGAGGGGGAGTGGACACTGAAGCTTTCTTT.